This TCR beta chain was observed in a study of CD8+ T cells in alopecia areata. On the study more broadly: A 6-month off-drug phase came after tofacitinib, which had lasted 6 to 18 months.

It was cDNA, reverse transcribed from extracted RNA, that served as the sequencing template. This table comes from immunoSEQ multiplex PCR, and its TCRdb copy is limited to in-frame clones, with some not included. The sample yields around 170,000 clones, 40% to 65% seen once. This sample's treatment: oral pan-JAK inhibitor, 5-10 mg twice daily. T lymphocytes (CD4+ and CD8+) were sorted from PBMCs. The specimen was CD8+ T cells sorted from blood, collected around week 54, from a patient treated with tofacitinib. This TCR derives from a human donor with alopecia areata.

The CDR3 sequence is CASSLGQINNSPLHF. The CDR3 DNA is TGTGCCAGCAGCTTAGGACAGATAAATAATTCACCCCTCCACTTT. V usage is TRBV11-2 and J usage is TRBJ1-6, with a tentative D call TRBD1 (5 bases). V was trimmed by 1 base and J by 5 bases, leaving 9 bases between them. Per germline, CDR1 SGHAT and CDR2 FQNNGV. The CDR3 consists of 15 residues.